The clone carrying this T cell receptor (beta chain) turned up a few times. This sample was included in a study of T cell responses to AZD1222 COVID-19 vaccine. Libraries were prepared by immunoSEQ multiplex PCR; TCRdb keeps only in-frame clonotypes and omits some of them. The profile shows over 70,000 clones, 70% to 90% of them singletons. Trimming cost V 2 bases and J 4 bases, with 8 bases left between them. From germline, CDR1 is MNHNY and CDR2 SVGAGI (reference sequence). The CDR3 runs 13 residues. The material was peripheral blood, obtained on day 0 of MenACWY control vaccination. The genes are TRBV6-6 and TRBJ1-2; D gene uncertain. This clonotype was obtained from an adult in good health. The CDR3 spells CASSYEDGYGYTF. For the CDR3, the DNA is TGTGCCAGCAGTTACGAGGACGGCTATGGCTACACCTTC.